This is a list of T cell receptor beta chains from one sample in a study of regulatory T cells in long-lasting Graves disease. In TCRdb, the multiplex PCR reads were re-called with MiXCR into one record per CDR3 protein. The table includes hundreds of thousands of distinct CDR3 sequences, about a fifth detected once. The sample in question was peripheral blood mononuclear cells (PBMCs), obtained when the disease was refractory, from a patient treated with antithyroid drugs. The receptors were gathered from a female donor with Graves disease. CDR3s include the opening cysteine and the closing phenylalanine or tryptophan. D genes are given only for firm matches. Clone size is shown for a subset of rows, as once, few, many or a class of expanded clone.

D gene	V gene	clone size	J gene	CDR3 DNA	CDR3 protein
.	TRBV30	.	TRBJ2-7	TGTGCCTGGACCCTGGGATCCTCCTACGAGCAGTACTTC	CAWTLGSSYEQYF
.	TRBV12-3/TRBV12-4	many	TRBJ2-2	TGTGCCAGCAGTATCGGAGGCCCCGGGGAGCTGTTTTTT	CASSIGGPGELFF
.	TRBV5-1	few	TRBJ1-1	TGCGCCAGCAGCCCAGTGGGGGGTGAAGCTTTCTTT	CASSPVGGEAFF
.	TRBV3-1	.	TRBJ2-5	TGTGCCAGCAGCCAAGAGATCTCCTTCCTAGACAGTCAAGAGACCCAGTACTTC	CASSQEISFLDSQETQYF
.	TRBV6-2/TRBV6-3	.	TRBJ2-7	TGTGCCAGCAGTTACGCGTCTGTTAGATCCTACGAGCAGTACTTC	CASSYASVRSYEQYF
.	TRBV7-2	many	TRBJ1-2	TGTGCCAGCAGCTCAGACAGGACTCGAAGTGGCTACACCTTC	CASSSDRTRSGYTF
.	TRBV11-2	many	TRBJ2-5	TGTGCCAGCAGCTTAGAAGTCAGGGGGACCCAGTACTTC	CASSLEVRGTQYF
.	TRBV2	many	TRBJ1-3	TGTGCCAGCAGTGAATATCTTGGGGGCGCAAACACCATATATTTT	CASSEYLGGANTIYF
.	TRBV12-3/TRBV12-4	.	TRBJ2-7	TGTGCCAGCAGGAACGGGTTAGTCAGCGAGCAGTACTTC	CASRNGLVSEQYF
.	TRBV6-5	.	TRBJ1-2	TGTGCCAGCAGTTACGCCAGGGACCTCTATGGCTACACCTTC	CASSYARDLYGYTF
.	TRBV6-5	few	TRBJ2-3	TGTGCCAGCAGTTTGTGGAGCGAGGATACGCAGTATTTT	CASSLWSEDTQYF
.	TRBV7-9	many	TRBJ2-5	TGTGCCAGCAGCTGGGACGGAACAGAGACCCAGTACTTC	CASSWDGTETQYF
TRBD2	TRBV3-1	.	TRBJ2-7	TGTGCCAGCAGCCAGGGGACTAGCGTGAGCACCCAGCAGTACTTC	CASSQGTSVSTQQYF
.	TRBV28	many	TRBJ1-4	TGTGCCAGCCAGCCCCCGGGTAATACTAATGAAAAACTGTTTTTT	CASQPPGNTNEKLFF
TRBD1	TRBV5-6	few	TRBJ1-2	TGTGCCAGCAGCATCGGGACAGGTACCTATGGCTACACCTTC	CASSIGTGTYGYTF
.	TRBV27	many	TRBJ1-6	TGTGCCAGCAGGAAGACATCCTGGGATTCACCCCTCCACTTT	CASRKTSWDSPLHF
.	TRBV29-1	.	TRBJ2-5	TGCAGCGTTGATAAACTGGCCTACCAAGAGACCCAGTACTTC	CSVDKLAYQETQYF